This T cell receptor (beta chain) is from a study of shared clonotypes between healthy human individuals. Assay: immunoSEQ multiplex PCR; the TCRdb copy retains only in-frame clones and omits some. The sample includes 2,100,000 or so clones, around 95% of them seen just once. This clonotype was obtained from a man younger than 35 in good health. Sequenced input: naive CD4+ T cells sorted from blood. Subset: CD45RA+ positively selected.

CDR3 sequence reads: CASGLETNTEAFF. The DNA of the CDR3 is TGTGCTAGTGGTCTTGAGACGAACACTGAAGCTTTCTTT. V usage is TRBV12-5 and J usage is TRBJ1-1; no clear D. The germline gives CDR1 LGHNT, CDR2 FRNRAP. The CDR3 consists of 13 residues. With 5 bases removed from V and 1 base from J, the gap between germline ends came to 8 bases.